Listed below are T cell receptor beta chains from one sample, sequenced in a study of cytomegalovirus exposure and HLA in healthy donors. Clones were sequenced by immunoSEQ multiplex PCR, and TCRdb holds only the in-frame ones, with some missing. Of over 85,000 clones in the sample, 76% were seen once. The specimen was PBMCs. The source is a young man in good health and CMV-seropositive. The CDR3 runs from the conserved cysteine through the conserved F or W. The D gene is left open where the match is weak. Expanded clones are given a class, and other clones once, few, many or no size at all.

size: few; D: .; V: TRBV9; J: TRBJ1-2; DNA: TGTGCCAGCAGCCGGGACTATGGCTACACCTTC; CDR3: CASSRDYGYTF
size: few; D: TRBD1; V: TRBV30; J: TRBJ1-4; DNA: TGTGCCTGGGGGTCCGGGACAGGGGACGAAAAACTGTTTTTT; CDR3: CAWGSGTGDEKLFF
size: once; D: .; V: TRBV7-7; J: TRBJ2-5; DNA: TGTGCCAGCAGCTTGATCAGGGCAGAGACCCAGTACTTC; CDR3: CASSLIRAETQYF
size: .; D: TRBD1; V: TRBV27; J: TRBJ2-7; DNA: TGTGCCAGCAGTCGGGACAGGGGATACGAGCAGTACTTC; CDR3: CASSRDRGYEQYF
size: .; D: .; V: TRBV5-5; J: TRBJ1-6; DNA: TGTGCCAGCAGCTTGGAGAGAATCTCCTATAATTCACCCCTCCACTTT; CDR3: CASSLERISYNSPLHF
size: .; D: .; V: TRBV21-1; J: TRBJ2-7; DNA: TGTGCCAGCAGCAAAGTAGGAGTCCGGTCATGGTACGAGCAGTACTTC; CDR3: CASSKVGVRSWYEQYF
size: .; D: .; V: TRBV5-1; J: TRBJ2-7; DNA: TGCGCCAGCAGCTTTTCGCTTGTCGCAGTGGCCGTCGAGCAGTACTTC; CDR3: CASSFSLVAVAVEQYF
size: .; D: .; V: TRBV27; J: TRBJ1-1; DNA: TGTGCCAGCAGTTTCGGATTAACGGGCACTGAAGCTTTCTTT; CDR3: CASSFGLTGTEAFF
size: .; D: TRBD2; V: TRBV29-1; J: TRBJ2-1; DNA: TGCAGCGTTGAAGGCCCGACTAGCGGGGGAGTGGATGAGCAGTTCTTC; CDR3: CSVEGPTSGGVDEQFF
size: few; D: .; V: TRBV10-2; J: TRBJ2-3; DNA: TGCGCCAGCAGTGAGTCGAGGCGGAAACGCACAGATACGCAGTATTTT; CDR3: CASSESRRKRTDTQYF
size: .; D: TRBD1; V: TRBV15; J: TRBJ2-5; DNA: TGTGCCACCAGCAGAGATCAGGGGGTTGGGGAGACCCAGTACTTC; CDR3: CATSRDQGVGETQYF
size: .; D: .; V: TRBV27; J: TRBJ2-5; DNA: TGTGCCAGCAGTTTAGGAGGGATTGGGTTAAAGACCCAGTACTTC; CDR3: CASSLGGIGLKTQYF
size: .; D: TRBD2; V: TRBV30; J: TRBJ2-7; DNA: TGTGCCTGGAGTCAAAGCGGGGGTAACTACGAGCAGTACTTC; CDR3: CAWSQSGGNYEQYF
size: .; D: .; V: TRBV5-1; J: TRBJ1-3; DNA: TGCGCCAGCAGCGCGGACAGCTCTGGAAACACCATATATTTT; CDR3: CASSADSSGNTIYF
size: .; D: .; V: TRBV7-6; J: TRBJ2-5; DNA: TGTGCCAGCAGCTTATCCCAGGGGGAGACCCAGTACTTC; CDR3: CASSLSQGETQYF
size: .; D: .; V: TRBV4-1; J: TRBJ1-1; DNA: TGCGCCAGCAGCCAAGATACTCAATATGAAGCTTTCTTT; CDR3: CASSQDTQYEAFF
size: .; D: TRBD1; V: TRBV6-5; J: TRBJ1-1; DNA: TGTGCCAGCAGACCATTTAGGACAGGGAACACTGAAGCTTTCTTT; CDR3: CASRPFRTGNTEAFF
size: .; D: TRBD1; V: TRBV7-2; J: TRBJ2-7; DNA: TGTGCCAGCAGCGGAACAGGGGGAAGCTCCTACGAGCAGTACTTC; CDR3: CASSGTGGSSYEQYF
size: .; D: TRBD1; V: TRBV6-5; J: TRBJ2-7; DNA: TGTGCCAGCAGAGCCGGGACAGGGAGTGATGAGCAGTACTTC; CDR3: CASRAGTGSDEQYF
size: .; D: TRBD1; V: TRBV6-5; J: TRBJ2-7; DNA: TGTGCCAGCAGTTACCATAGACAGGGCGCCTACGAGCAGTACTTC; CDR3: CASSYHRQGAYEQYF
size: .; D: TRBD2; V: TRBV4-3; J: TRBJ2-3; DNA: TGCGCCGGCAGCCAAGGGACTAGGGAGTCGGATACGCAGTATTTT; CDR3: CAGSQGTRESDTQYF
size: .; D: TRBD1; V: TRBV27; J: TRBJ1-1; DNA: TGTGCCAGCAGTTTAACGGACAGGGTGGACACTGAAGCTTTCTTT; CDR3: CASSLTDRVDTEAFF
size: few; D: TRBD2; V: TRBV9; J: TRBJ2-7; DNA: TGTGCCAGCAGCAATAGTGCCGGGACTAGCGGGGGCGCGAACTCCTACGAGCAGTACTTC; CDR3: CASSNSAGTSGGANSYEQYF
size: few; D: .; V: TRBV6-5; J: TRBJ1-2; DNA: TGTGCCAGCAGTTACTCGAGAAACGGGAACTATGGCTACACCTTC; CDR3: CASSYSRNGNYGYTF
size: once; D: TRBD1; V: TRBV28; J: TRBJ1-1; DNA: TGTGCCAGCAGTCCTGACAGGGGGGGCACTGAAGCTTTCTTT; CDR3: CASSPDRGGTEAFF
size: .; D: .; V: TRBV4-1; J: TRBJ2-5; DNA: TGCGCCAGCAGCCAATGGGCACAAGAGACCCAGTACTTC; CDR3: CASSQWAQETQYF
size: .; D: TRBD1; V: TRBV5-1; J: TRBJ2-7; DNA: TGCGCCAGCAGCGTGTCCCCCCAGGGGGCTAGCTCCTACGAGCAGTACTTC; CDR3: CASSVSPQGASSYEQYF
size: once; D: TRBD2; V: TRBV9; J: TRBJ2-3; DNA: TGTGCCAGCAGCTCCCGGACTAGCGGGCCGACAGATACGCAGTATTTT; CDR3: CASSSRTSGPTDTQYF
size: .; D: TRBD1; V: TRBV10-3; J: TRBJ2-7; DNA: TGTGCCATCCAAGGACAGGGGGAGGGCGAGCAGTACTTC; CDR3: CAIQGQGEGEQYF
size: .; D: TRBD1; V: TRBV7-8; J: TRBJ2-1; DNA: TGTGCCAGCAGCTTCGCCGGGACAGCGTACAATGAGCAGTTCTTC; CDR3: CASSFAGTAYNEQFF
size: .; D: TRBD1; V: TRBV23-1; J: TRBJ2-7; DNA: TGCGCCAATACGACAGGGGTCTCCCGCGAGCAGTACTTC; CDR3: CANTTGVSREQYF
size: .; D: .; V: TRBV2; J: TRBJ1-1; DNA: TGTGCCAGCAGCCCAGGTTTCTACACTGAAGCTTTCTTT; CDR3: CASSPGFYTEAFF
size: .; D: TRBD1; V: TRBV7-9; J: TRBJ2-1; DNA: TGTGCCAGCAGCCCTCGGACAGGGGAGCATGAGCAGTTCTTC; CDR3: CASSPRTGEHEQFF
size: .; D: .; V: TRBV28; J: TRBJ1-2; DNA: TGTGCCAGCAGTTTACGGCGGGACTATGGCTACACCTTC; CDR3: CASSLRRDYGYTF
size: .; D: TRBD1; V: TRBV7-2; J: TRBJ2-3; DNA: TGTGCCAGCAGCTCCACCGGGACAGGTACCCTTTCTAGCACAGATACGCAGTATTTT; CDR3: CASSSTGTGTLSSTDTQYF
size: .; D: TRBD1; V: TRBV7-9; J: TRBJ1-5; DNA: TGTGCCAGCACCGGGACAGGCGGTCAGCCCCAGCATTTT; CDR3: CASTGTGGQPQHF
size: .; D: TRBD2; V: TRBV9; J: TRBJ2-1; DNA: TGTGCCAGCAGCCCCGCCCCTAGCGGGGGGGGTGAGCAGTTCTTC; CDR3: CASSPAPSGGGEQFF
size: .; D: TRBD1; V: TRBV19; J: TRBJ1-5; DNA: TGTGCCAGTAGTACCTTATCGACAGGGAAGAATCAGCCCCAGCATTTT; CDR3: CASSTLSTGKNQPQHF
size: .; D: .; V: TRBV6-6; J: TRBJ2-2; DNA: TGTGCCAGCAGTTACTCCCAGAACACCGGGGAGCTGTTTTTT; CDR3: CASSYSQNTGELFF
size: .; D: .; V: TRBV28; J: TRBJ1-4; DNA: TGTGCCAGCAGTTTACAACAGGGAAAGGCTAATGAAAAACTGTTTTTT; CDR3: CASSLQQGKANEKLFF
size: .; D: .; V: TRBV11-2; J: TRBJ2-1; DNA: TGTGCCAGCAGCCAAGGACAGTTCAATGAGCAGTTCTTC; CDR3: CASSQGQFNEQFF
size: .; D: .; V: TRBV11-2; J: TRBJ1-1; DNA: TGTGCCAGCAGCTTTCTGGGAGGGTTTGAGACTGAAGCTTTCTTT; CDR3: CASSFLGGFETEAFF
size: .; D: .; V: TRBV7-6; J: TRBJ1-3; DNA: TGTGCCAGCAGCTTAGTAGGACACATCTCTGGAAACACCATATATTTT; CDR3: CASSLVGHISGNTIYF
size: .; D: TRBD1; V: TRBV6-5; J: TRBJ1-2; DNA: TGTGCCAGCAGTTCCCTACAGGGGGCAGGGTCGAGCTACACCTTC; CDR3: CASSSLQGAGSSYTF
size: .; D: .; V: TRBV12-2; J: TRBJ2-3; DNA: TGTGCAAGTCGTATACCAGGGACTAGCGAACAGGGCGCGTCGACGACAGATACGCAGTATTTT; CDR3: CASRIPGTSEQGASTTDTQYF
size: .; D: TRBD2; V: TRBV5-1; J: TRBJ2-1; DNA: TGCGCCAGCAGCTTGGGACTAGCGGCCAATGAGCAGTTCTTC; CDR3: CASSLGLAANEQFF
size: .; D: TRBD2; V: TRBV4-3; J: TRBJ2-3; DNA: TGCGCCAGCAGCCCCCTAGAAAGCGGGGGAGATACGCAGTATTTT; CDR3: CASSPLESGGDTQYF
size: .; D: .; V: TRBV6-6; J: TRBJ1-1; DNA: TGTGCCAGCACCTCCAAACAGGGTGAAGCTTTCTTT; CDR3: CASTSKQGEAFF
size: .; D: TRBD1; V: TRBV6-6; J: TRBJ1-6; DNA: TGTGCCAGCAGTCGACTGGGACAGAACTATAATTCACCCCTCCACTTT; CDR3: CASSRLGQNYNSPLHF
size: .; D: .; V: TRBV7-8; J: TRBJ2-1; DNA: TGTGCCAGCAGCTTCTTGGTTGGGCCCTACAATGAGCAGTTCTTC; CDR3: CASSFLVGPYNEQFF
size: .; D: TRBD2; V: TRBV15; J: TRBJ2-5; DNA: TGTGCCACCAGCAGAGATCGGGCTAGCGGGGGTTCCGGGACCCAGTACTTC; CDR3: CATSRDRASGGSGTQYF
size: .; D: .; V: TRBV27; J: TRBJ2-7; DNA: TGTGCCAGCGAGACTGGGGGCTACTACGAGCAGTACTTC; CDR3: CASETGGYYEQYF
size: .; D: .; V: TRBV2; J: TRBJ1-4; DNA: TGTGCCTCGAAACAGGGCAGTACTAATGAAAAACTGTTTTTT; CDR3: CASKQGSTNEKLFF
size: .; D: TRBD1; V: TRBV7-2; J: TRBJ2-1; DNA: TGTGCCAGCCGCTTACAGGGGGCTTCACCTGAGCAGTTCTTC; CDR3: CASRLQGASPEQFF
size: once; D: .; V: TRBV4-1; J: TRBJ2-5; DNA: TGCGCCAGCAGCCAAGGCGTCTTGTTTTCGGAAGAGACCCAGTACTTC; CDR3: CASSQGVLFSEETQYF
size: few; D: TRBD1; V: TRBV7-2; J: TRBJ2-7; DNA: TGTGCCAGCAGCATACTAACAGGGGAAAGCTCCTACGAGCAGTACTTC; CDR3: CASSILTGESSYEQYF
size: .; D: .; V: TRBV2; J: TRBJ2-7; DNA: TGTGCCAGCAAGAACGCAGTCTACGAGCAGTACTTC; CDR3: CASKNAVYEQYF
size: medium-sized; D: TRBD1; V: TRBV6-1; J: TRBJ1-5; DNA: TGTGCCAGCAGTGGCGAGACAGGGAGCAATCAGCCCCAGCATTTT; CDR3: CASSGETGSNQPQHF
size: .; D: .; V: TRBV6-5; J: TRBJ1-2; DNA: TGTGCCAGCAGTTACACCGTCGTAACAGGGACCTATGGCTACACCTTC; CDR3: CASSYTVVTGTYGYTF